Listed below are T cell receptor beta chains from one sample, sequenced in a study of blood T cell repertoires in COVID-19. Profiled with immunoSEQ multiplex PCR; TCRdb holds only in-frame clones, not every one. The table lists roughly 100,000 clones, about nine tenths of them singletons. The sample comprised peripheral blood. The origin of the receptors is a woman of 80 years or more in a cohort sampled during active COVID-19. Both conserved end residues are part of each CDR3. D genes are given only for firm matches. Size values are once, few and many counts, or a class for expanded clones, and some rows have none.

15	TRBV28	.	TRBJ1-2	TRBD1	CASSLYAGQESGYTF	TGTGCCAGCAGTTTATACGCGGGACAGGAGTCTGGCTACACCTTC
16	TRBV19	.	TRBJ2-1	.	CASSIEPKTGYNEQFF	TGTGCCAGTAGTATCGAACCGAAAACAGGATACAATGAGCAGTTCTTC
14	TRBV5-1	.	TRBJ2-5	TRBD1	CASSPGQGEETQYF	TGCGCCAGCAGCCCGGGACAGGGAGAAGAGACCCAGTACTTC
15	TRBV5-1	.	TRBJ2-1	TRBD2	CASSPTSGGADEQFF	TGCGCCAGCAGTCCGACTAGCGGGGGGGCCGATGAGCAGTTCTTC
17	TRBV5-1	.	TRBJ2-6	TRBD1	CASSLGGTDSGANVLTF	TGCGCCAGCAGCTTGGGGGGGACAGACTCTGGGGCCAACGTCCTGACTTTC
15	TRBV6-5	.	TRBJ2-5	.	CASSSADYQQETQYF	TGTGCCAGCAGTTCAGCGGACTACCAGCAAGAGACCCAGTACTTC
17	TRBV15	.	TRBJ2-1	TRBD2	CATSREGRAGVGNEQFF	TGTGCCACCAGCAGAGAGGGTCGGGCGGGAGTTGGCAATGAGCAGTTCTTC
14	TRBV9	.	TRBJ2-5	TRBD1	CASSARTGLETQYF	TGTGCCAGCAGCGCGAGGACAGGGTTGGAGACCCAGTACTTC
14	TRBV15	.	TRBJ2-7	.	CATSPQRTPYEQYF	TGTGCCACCAGCCCCCAGCGGACTCCTTACGAGCAGTACTTC
12	TRBV11-3	.	TRBJ2-7	.	CASSFLNYEQYF	TGTGCCAGCAGCTTCCTTAACTACGAGCAGTACTTC
13	TRBV30	.	TRBJ1-5	.	CAWIDLGNQPQHF	TGTGCCTGGATTGATCTCGGGAATCAGCCCCAGCATTTT
11	TRBV25-1	.	TRBJ1-2	.	CASRGGGGYTF	TGTGCCAGCAGGGGAGGGGGTGGCTACACCTTC
14	TRBV19	.	TRBJ1-3	.	CASSLGASGNTIYF	TGTGCCAGTAGCTTGGGGGCGTCCGGAAACACCATATATTTT
15	TRBV27	once	TRBJ2-5	TRBD2	CASSLGTSGAETQYF	TGTGCCAGCAGTTTAGGGACTAGCGGGGCAGAGACCCAGTACTTC
14	TRBV5-1	.	TRBJ2-5	.	CASSPGGFKETQYF	TGCGCCAGCAGCCCCGGGGGTTTTAAAGAGACCCAGTACTTC
14	TRBV2	.	TRBJ2-1	TRBD2	CASIPRVTSAEQFF	TGTGCCAGCATCCCAAGAGTGACTAGCGCTGAGCAGTTCTTC
14	TRBV5-1	.	TRBJ2-2	.	CASSLDRVVGELFF	TGCGCCAGCAGCTTGGACAGGGTAGTCGGGGAGCTGTTTTTT
17	TRBV28	once	TRBJ2-7	TRBD1	CASSFFAGQGEGYEQYF	TGTGCCAGCAGTTTCTTCGCCGGACAGGGAGAAGGCTACGAGCAGTACTTC
12	TRBV3-1/TRBV3-2	.	TRBJ1-4	.	CASSAGAEKLFF	TGTGCCAGCAGCGCAGGGGCTGAAAAACTGTTTTTT
14	TRBV2	.	TRBJ1-5	.	CASSSQGINQPQHF	TGTGCCAGCAGTTCTCAGGGGATCAATCAGCCCCAGCATTTT
13	TRBV6-5	.	TRBJ2-5	.	CASRRGMGETQYF	TGTGCCAGCAGAAGGGGGATGGGGGAGACCCAGTACTTC
15	TRBV30	.	TRBJ1-5	.	CAWSPGGSSNQPQHF	TGTGCCTGGAGTCCGGGTGGCTCGAGCAATCAGCCCCAGCATTTT
15	TRBV7-9	.	TRBJ1-2	TRBD1	CASSLEDRAKGGYTF	TGTGCCAGCAGCTTAGAGGACAGGGCAAAGGGGGGCTACACCTTC
15	TRBV19	once	TRBJ2-5	TRBD2	CASSRLAGPQETQYF	TGTGCCAGTAGTAGGCTAGCGGGCCCCCAAGAGACCCAGTACTTC
11	TRBV3-1/TRBV3-2	.	TRBJ1-2	.	CASSPGDGYTF	TGTGCCAGCAGCCCAGGGGATGGCTACACCTTC
14	TRBV24-1	once	TRBJ2-3	TRBD2	CATLGGVIGDTQYF	TGTGCCACCCTGGGGGGGGTTATCGGAGATACGCAGTATTTT
16	TRBV5-1	.	TRBJ2-1	TRBD2	CASSLSAGLDYNEQFF	TGCGCCAGCAGCCTTTCGGCGGGACTAGACTACAATGAGCAGTTCTTC
17	TRBV12-5	.	TRBJ2-1	TRBD1	CASGSPLDRVRGNEQFF	TGTGCTAGTGGTTCACCCCTGGACAGGGTCAGGGGCAATGAGCAGTTCTTC
13	TRBV5-1	.	TRBJ2-7	TRBD1	CASSPRGPAEQYF	TGCGCCAGCAGCCCCAGGGGGCCGGCCGAGCAGTACTTC
14	TRBV10-3	few	TRBJ1-4	.	CAISAVSANEKLFF	TGTGCCATCAGTGCCGTCTCGGCTAATGAAAAACTGTTTTTT
14	TRBV4-2	.	TRBJ1-2	.	CASSQAGGGSGYTF	TGTGCCAGCAGCCAAGCGGGGGGGGGCTCTGGCTACACCTTC
16	TRBV18	.	TRBJ2-1	.	CASSFMTRGLYNEQFF	TGTGCCAGCTCATTTATGACTAGGGGACTTTACAATGAGCAGTTCTTC
18	TRBV18	once	TRBJ2-7	TRBD2	CASSPTGTSDDIDYEQYF	TGTGCCAGCTCACCGACCGGGACTAGCGACGACATAGACTACGAGCAGTACTTC
14	TRBV12-5	.	TRBJ1-1	.	CASGLFSPGAEAFF	TGTGCTAGTGGTTTATTTAGCCCGGGGGCTGAAGCTTTCTTT
15	TRBV11-2	.	TRBJ2-7	TRBD2	CASSLAGGGVYEQYF	TGTGCCAGCAGCTTAGCGGGGGGAGGGGTATACGAGCAGTACTTC
14	TRBV24-1	.	TRBJ1-1	TRBD1	CATRGEQGATEAFF	TGTGCCACCAGGGGGGAACAGGGGGCCACTGAAGCTTTCTTT
18	TRBV11-2	.	TRBJ1-1	TRBD1	CASSPGVSRGLMNTEAFF	TGTGCCAGCAGCCCAGGGGTGAGCAGGGGGCTAATGAACACTGAAGCTTTCTTT